A selection of T cell receptor beta chains follows, all from one sample in a study of shared clonotypes between healthy human individuals. Repertoires were generated with immunoSEQ multiplex PCR, while TCRdb's copy carries only in-frame clones and drops some. The sample yields about 960,000 clones, 76% seen once. The source material was memory CD4+ T cells sorted from blood. The receptor source for this set is a man aged 18 to 30 in good health. The CDR3 runs from the conserved cysteine through the conserved F or W. A D gene is named only where the DNA matches it firmly. Clone size is stated in some rows and not others, as once, few, many or a class when expanded.

TRBJ2-2,TRBD2,TRBV4-1,16,once,TGCGCCAGCAGCCCCCGGGATAGCGGGACTCTCCGGGAGCTGTTTTTT,CASSPRDSGTLRELFF
TRBJ1-1,TRBD1,TRBV7-9,13,NA,TGTGCCAGCAGCCCCATTACAGGGGTTGAAGCTTTCTTT,CASSPITGVEAFF
TRBJ2-3,NA,TRBV7-9,14,NA,TGTGCCAGCAGCGCCGGACTTAGCACAGATACGCAGTATTTT,CASSAGLSTDTQYF
TRBJ2-7,NA,TRBV5-6,17,NA,TGTGCCAGCAGCTTGGTGGGACTTCTAGGGGGCTCCTACGAGCAGTACTTC,CASSLVGLLGGSYEQYF
TRBJ1-2,NA,TRBV14,15,NA,TGTGCCAGCAGCCAAGGAGATCACAGAAGCTATGGCTACACCTTC,CASSQGDHRSYGYTF
TRBJ2-5,TRBD2,TRBV18,15,NA,TGTGCCAGCTCAGGTCTAGCGGGAAGCCAAGAGACCCAGTACTTC,CASSGLAGSQETQYF
TRBJ2-2,NA,TRBV14,13,NA,TGTGCCAGCAGCCAATTGATCACCGGAGAGCTGTTTTTT,CASSQLITGELFF
TRBJ1-5,TRBD1,TRBV19,17,NA,TGTGCCAGTAGTATTCTCAACAGGGGGGCCAGCAATCAGCCCCAGCATTTT,CASSILNRGASNQPQHF
TRBJ1-1,TRBD1,TRBV6-5,13,NA,TGTGCCAGCAGGCGCCGGGACAGCGGGAAAGCTTTCTTT,CASRRRDSGKAFF
TRBJ2-3,NA,TRBV5-1,17,NA,TGCGCCAGCAGCTCCTTAGAAGGGGGTAAACGCACAGATACGCAGTATTTT,CASSSLEGGKRTDTQYF
TRBJ1-1,NA,TRBV30,14,few,TGTGCCTGGAGTGTTTCTCTCTCGGACACTGAAGCTTTCTTT,CAWSVSLSDTEAFF
TRBJ1-3,TRBD1,TRBV5-1,15,few,TGCGCCAGCAGCCTAGGGACAGCCTCTGGAAACACCATATATTTT,CASSLGTASGNTIYF
TRBJ1-6,TRBD1,TRBV6-1,15,NA,TGTGCCAGCAGATTCACAGGGGATCATAATTCACCCCTCCACTTT,CASRFTGDHNSPLHF
TRBJ1-1,NA,TRBV20-1,11,NA,TGCAGTGCCGCGTCCGCTCATGAAGCTTTCTTT,CSAASAHEAFF
TRBJ2-3,NA,TRBV21-1,19,once,TGTGCCAGCAGCAAAACCCCAAGTCCCCGACAGGTCGGGACAGATACGCAGTATTTT,CASSKTPSPRQVGTDTQYF
TRBJ2-1,TRBD1,TRBV28,21,NA,TGTGCCAGCAGTTTCCCTAGGAGCGACAGGGGTGGTTTTAGCTCCTACAATGAGCAGTTCTTC,CASSFPRSDRGGFSSYNEQFF
TRBJ2-7,TRBD1,TRBV18,16,NA,TGTGCCAGCTCACCACCCTCCAGGACAGGGTCGTACGAGCAGTACTTC,CASSPPSRTGSYEQYF
TRBJ2-4,TRBD2,TRBV10-3,17,NA,TGTGCCATCAGTGAGCGGGATCTAGCGGGAGCCAAAAACATTCAGTACTTC,CAISERDLAGAKNIQYF
TRBJ2-2,NA,TRBV6-4,14,NA,TGTGCCAGCAGTGTAGGAGGGGAAAGCGGGGAGCTGTTTTTT,CASSVGGESGELFF
TRBJ1-2,TRBD1,TRBV10-3,14,NA,TGTGCCATCAACAGGGGACAGGGAAAATATGGCTACACCTTC,CAINRGQGKYGYTF
TRBJ2-3,NA,TRBV6-6,15,NA,TGTGCCAGCACCTTCGGGCCTATAAACACAGATACGCAGTATTTT,CASTFGPINTDTQYF
TRBJ2-2,NA,TRBV14,15,NA,TGTGCCAGCAGCCGCTTGGTTGCGAACACCGGGGAGCTGTTTTTT,CASSRLVANTGELFF
TRBJ2-7,TRBD2,TRBV30,14,few,TGTGCCTGGAGTGTACTCGGGGGGGCGGCCGAGCAGTACTTC,CAWSVLGGAAEQYF
TRBJ2-7,TRBD1,TRBV27,15,NA,TGTGCCAGCAGTTCGCAGACAGGGGTATCCACCGAGCAGTACTTC,CASSSQTGVSTEQYF
TRBJ2-2,TRBD1,TRBV10-1,15,NA,TGCGCCAGCAGCCGGGACAGGGGGGCCACCGGGGAGCTGTTTTTT,CASSRDRGATGELFF
TRBJ2-6,NA,TRBV7-3,13,NA,TGTGCCAGCACCCGCCCTGGGGCCAACGTCCTGACTTTC,CASTRPGANVLTF
TRBJ2-5,TRBD2,TRBV10-2,15,NA,TGCGCCGGTGGGAGGACTAGCGGTAACCAAGAGACCCAGTACTTC,CAGGRTSGNQETQYF
TRBJ1-5,NA,TRBV18,13,NA,TGTGCCAGCTCACCAAGTCTTGATCAGCCCCAGCATTTT,CASSPSLDQPQHF
TRBJ2-3,TRBD1,TRBV19,16,NA,TGTGCCAGTAGTCCCCAGGACAGGGGTTCCACAGATACGCAGTATTTT,CASSPQDRGSTDTQYF
TRBJ2-1,NA,TRBV5-4,15,once,TGTGCCAGCAGCCCTGGACAGTTATCCTACAATGAGCAGTTCTTC,CASSPGQLSYNEQFF
TRBJ2-7,TRBD1,TRBV12-5,19,NA,TGTGCTAGTGCCCTAGACAGGGGAGCATTAACTTGGAGCTCCTACGAGCAGTACTTC,CASALDRGALTWSSYEQYF
TRBJ1-2,NA,TRBV2,13,many,TGTGCCAGCAGTGGAGGGACCTTGGATGGCTACACCTTC,CASSGGTLDGYTF
TRBJ2-7,TRBD1,TRBV6-1,15,once,TGTGCCAGCAGTGCTTCCGGGACAGGCCCCTACGAGCAGTACTTC,CASSASGTGPYEQYF